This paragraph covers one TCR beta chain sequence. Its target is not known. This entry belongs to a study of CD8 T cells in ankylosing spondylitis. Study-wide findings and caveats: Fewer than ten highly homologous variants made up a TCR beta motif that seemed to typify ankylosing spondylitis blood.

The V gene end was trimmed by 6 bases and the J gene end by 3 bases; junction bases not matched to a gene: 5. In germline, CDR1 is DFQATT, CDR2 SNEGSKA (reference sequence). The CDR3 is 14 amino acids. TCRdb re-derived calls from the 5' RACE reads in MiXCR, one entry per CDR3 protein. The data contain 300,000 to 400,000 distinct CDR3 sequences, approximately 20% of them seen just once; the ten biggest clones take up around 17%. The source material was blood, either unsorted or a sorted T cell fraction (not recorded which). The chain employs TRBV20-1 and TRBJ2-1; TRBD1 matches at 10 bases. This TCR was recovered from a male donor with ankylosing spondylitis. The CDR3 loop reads CSAGDRGGYNEQFF. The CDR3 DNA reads TGCAGTGCGGGGGACAGGGGAGGCTACAATGAGCAGTTCTTC.